This T cell receptor beta chain was retrieved from a study of blood T cell repertoires in COVID-19 (dated by TCRdb to 2020 to 2021). About the full investigation: Samples covering the acute and convalescent phases of COVID-19 were provided by collaborators in the United States, Italy and Spain. The repertoires were made available in a free public database intended to serve as a resource for research on the immune response to SARS-CoV-2. Sample metadata almost always included a de-identified subject ID, COVID-19 status, age in years and sex. HLA class I and class II types, where available, came from metadata supplied by the sample provider rather than from assay-based typing. The samples were drawn from the first 160 participants of the ongoing ImmuneRACE study and from some 1,300 subjects provided by 6 global collaborators. Subjects who had been exposed to COVID-19, were actively infected with it, or had recovered from it provided the deeply sampled blood TCRbeta repertoires that made up the dataset. The prospective study material was composed of cDNA or gDNA derived from T cells, B-cell-depleted T cells, or PBMCs.

According to the germline V gene, CDR1 reads SGHRS and CDR2 reads YFSETQ. Unmatched junction bases come to 7, with V trimmed by 3 bases and J by 8 bases. From the cysteine through the phenylalanine, the CDR3 covers 16 amino acids. Only CDR3 DNA is held: 48 bases, read in frame from base 1. The immunoSEQ Assay, a bias-controlled multiplex PCR, was used to amplify TCRbeta CDR3 regions from genomic DNA. The study's processing was this. The number of nucleated cells in each sample was estimated by amplification of reference gene primers within the assay. To quantify the absolute abundance of each unique TCRbeta CDR3 rearrangement, sequence reads were collapsed and filtered. For each sample, productive Simpson clonality was calculated as the square root of Simpson's diversity index over productive rearrangements. The clones in this table, taken by TCRdb from immuneACCESS, are in-frame only. Not every clone is retained; where verified, under half of the shortfall comes from an unresolved V gene, and the cause of the rest is unknown. V and J calls plus clone size are reproduced from that table; the DNA served to infer D and trimming. Within this sample are 95,000 to 100,000 clones, with 85% to 95% of them counted one time only. The ten largest clonotypes hold 5% to 6% of the sample.

The collaborating institutions used their own protocols to collect whole blood in K2EDTA tubes. For TCRbeta analysis, collaborators shipped samples as frozen whole blood, isolated PBMCs, or DNA extracted from either of those sample types. What the work shows at the level of the full study, not this receptor alone: Clinical and demographic metadata were provided uncurated, with the amount varying by source and participant.

As for this clone: The antigen this receptor binds is unknown. No clone much larger than this one lies a single base away; base qualities are absent.

The rearrangement combines TRBV5-1 with TRBJ2-1; a stretch of 14 junction bases matches TRBD2. The sample comprised peripheral blood. The clonotype was recovered from a man aged 45-60 years with active COVID-19. The CDR3 amino acid sequence is: CASSWGTSGSLDEQFF. The DNA sequence is given as TGCGCCAGCAGCTGGGGGACTAGCGGGAGCCTGGATGAGCAGTTCTTC. The full variable domain, completed from the reference TRBV5-1 and TRBJ2-1 proteins outside the CDR3, reads KAGVTQTPRYLIKTRGQQVTLSCSPISGHRSVSWYQQTPGQGLQFLFEYFSETQRNKGNFPGRFSGRQFSNSRSEMNVSTLELGDSALYLCASSWGTSGSLDEQFFGPGTRLTVL.